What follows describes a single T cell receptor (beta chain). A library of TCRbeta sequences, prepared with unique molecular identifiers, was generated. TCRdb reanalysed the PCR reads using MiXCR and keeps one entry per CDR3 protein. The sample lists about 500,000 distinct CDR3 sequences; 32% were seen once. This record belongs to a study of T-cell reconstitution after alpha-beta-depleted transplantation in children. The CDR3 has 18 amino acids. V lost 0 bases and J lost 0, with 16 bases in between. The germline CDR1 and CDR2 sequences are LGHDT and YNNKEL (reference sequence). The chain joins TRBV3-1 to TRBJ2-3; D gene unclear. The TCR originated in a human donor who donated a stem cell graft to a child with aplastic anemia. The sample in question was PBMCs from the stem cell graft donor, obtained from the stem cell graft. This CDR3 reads CASSQDYYDVGSTDTQYF. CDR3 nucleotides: TGTGCCAGCAGCCAAGATTATTACGACGTAGGAAGCACAGATACGCAGTATTTT.